The clone carrying this TCR beta chain has only one observation. The sample is drawn from a study of a mutant IDH1 vaccine in newly diagnosed glioma. Study-wide context: Earlier treatment was radiotherapy, temozolomide, or both, with most getting both.

Time point specified: baseline, week 1 (first vaccination visit). Treatment described: pre-vaccination baseline after standard-of-care therapy. Profiling relied on immunoSEQ multiplex PCR, and the TCRdb table lists in-frame clones only, not all of them. The sample holds tens of thousands of clones; roughly 90% are singletons and the top ten take approximately 2.5%. V trimming: 7 bases; J trimming: 12 bases; junction bases outside the gene matches: 6. This CDR3 spans 11 amino acids. Germline CDR1 is MNHNS and CDR2 is SASEGT. The TCR sequence derives from a man aged 35 to 55 with glioma. The sequencing here drew on PBMCs, taken from a glioma patient treated with radiotherapy, temozolomide or both. The chain uses TRBV6-1 and TRBJ2-7; TRBD2 agrees at 10 bases. CDR3 amino acids: CASTGLAVSYF. The CDR3 DNA is TGTGCCAGCACCGGACTAGCGGTGTCGTACTTC.